This T cell receptor beta chain was captured by sequencing in a study of cytomegalovirus exposure and HLA in healthy donors (dated by TCRdb to about 2017). General notes on the study: In an earlier analysis of 550 to 750 of the donors, about 270 Gb of sequence data and roughly 100 million unique TCR beta sequences from about 179 million T cells were reported. Approximately 300 gigabases of sequencing data and about 92 million unique TCR sequences made up an early release that covered approximately 620 HLA-typed donors. Among the approximately 400 genotyped donors, 75% to 90% belonged to the genetic ancestry cluster associated with self-reported Caucasian donors. The study aimed to test whether signatures of past pathogen exposure could be identified by cataloging public T cell receptors. Using immunosequencing, the study profiled T cell repertoires from around 680 subjects and related those repertoires to cytomegalovirus serostatus. Besides the first cohort of 550 to 750 subjects, a separate validation cohort made up of some 110 different subjects was used. To predict cytomegalovirus infection status, the study brought together high-throughput TCR immunosequencing, statistical association of individual TCRs with disease status, and machine learning. To study patterns of TCR occurrence, a later analysis re-analyzed previously published TCR beta repertoires from around 670 donors and added high-resolution HLA genotyping. Rather than using new phenotypic data, the later analysis identified candidate immune exposures from TCR beta sequences and from how often those sequences occurred across donors. An earlier analysis of 500 to 650 of the donors applied high-throughput TCR beta sequencing to assess whether each TCR beta V gene segment acted as functional or pseudogenic. Alongside the repertoire data, information on donor age, sex, ethnicity and CMV serostatus was compiled. Genome-wide SNP genotypes for about 65% of the 666 donors were used in a later genetic analysis, which treated that subset as a discovery cohort. Every repertoire in the discovery cohort had been generated on one and the same sequencing platform. Both class I and class II loci were covered by HLA typing, at four-digit resolution. The number of typed donors differed by locus: about 629-640 for A, B, C, DRB1 and DQB1; about 520 for DQA1; 606 for DPA1; and roughly 470 for DPB1. Roughly five DR-DQ haplotypes were handled as single units for association and clustering, since linkage in the cohort was strong. Among approximately 370 genotyped donors of the cohort, an average of around 250,000 unique TCR beta nucleotide sequences was sequenced per donor, of which about 18% were non-productive.

Libraries were prepared through the immunoSEQ multiplex PCR assay. For the multiplex PCR, a mixture combining 60 forward primers for TCR Vbeta segments and 13 reverse primers for TCR Jbeta segments was used. The CDR3 region of rearranged TCR beta genes was amplified from genomic DNA by a multiplex PCR assay. The amplified TCR beta libraries were sequenced on the Illumina HiSeq System as 87-base-pair reads. The original methods were these. Across the roughly 640 repertoires, a later analysis counted 78 million or so unique TCR beta chains, roughly 11 million of which were shared by at least two donors. Raw reads were error-corrected and collapsed into unique sequences by a nearest-neighbor algorithm in which closely related sequences were merged to remove PCR and sequencing errors. To assign V, D and J gene segments, CDR3 sequences were aligned to IMGT reference sequences. For a sequence to be retained, a match of at least six nucleotides was required to both a V gene segment and a J gene segment. A rearrangement counted as productive if the CDR3 had no stop codons and remained in frame with V and J, and every other rearrangement counted as non-productive. Following IMGT convention, CDR3 was defined as the stretch from the second conserved V-encoded cysteine up to the conserved J-encoded phenylalanine. Sequences without an unambiguous match to a single V gene segment were excluded from the earlier analysis of about 640 of the donors. An earlier analysis of a few hundred of the donors classified V segments as functional when productive rearrangements were above 56.7% and as segregating when the standard deviation between donors was above 5%. A statistical classification framework was built for diagnosing cytomegalovirus status from the catalog of TCR beta chain sequences. In a later analysis, TCR nucleotide sequences were compared against IMGT/GENE-DB human TR gene sequences so that V and J genes could be assigned. A later analysis assigned CDR3 sequences and most-parsimonious VDJ recombination scenarios with the TCRdist pipeline. In a later analysis, each TCR beta chain was defined by its CDR3 amino acid sequence together with its V-gene family, and reads without a unique V-gene family were excluded. To address suspected cross-contamination and a sequencing artifact, a later analysis removed approximately 590 highly shared, low-generation-probability nucleotide sequences. A later analysis calculated a clonal expansion index for each public chain from normalized within-repertoire ranks of inferred template counts. In a later analysis, generation probabilities were computed with a VDJ recombination model fitted to out-of-frame rearrangements, and the resulting probabilities were checked against IGoR. In a later analysis, hypergeometric tests were used to score TCR-TCR, TCR-HLA and TCR-CMV co-occurrence, with a repertoire-size bias correction applied to TCR pairs. False discovery rates were estimated in a later analysis by permuting HLA or CMV assignments 20 times. In a later analysis, co-occurring TCRs were grouped using DBSCAN, and TCRdist sequence similarity was added for clustering within HLA-allele-positive subsets. Repertoires with fewer than 30,000 or more than 120,000 public chains, plus five repertoires with anomalous nucleotide sharing, were excluded from co-occurrence clustering. In its TCRdb copy, this immuneACCESS table keeps in-frame sequences only and misses some clones. Where compared with another copy, unresolved V genes explain less than half of these, and the others have no known cause. Clone size and V and J calls were adopted from that table, with D and trimming inferred from the DNA. The sample table contains 85,000 to 120,000 clones; only one count was recorded for over 70% of them. Together, the top ten hold roughly 0.76% of the sample.

A remark on this clone: Its antigen remains unidentified. No quality values exist for individual bases; no much larger clone is one base distant.

Clipping removes 4 bases from V and 5 bases from J, with 6 as the unmatched junction base count. The CDR3 goes from the cysteine to the phenylalanine over 14 residues. Only the CDR3 DNA is retained, 42 bases long and in frame from the first base. Looking up the germline V gene yields CDR1 SGHTA and CDR2 FQGNSA. The investigation overall reported the following: Some IMGT-functional V segments, including TRBV6-2 and TRBV6-3, could not be distinguished by the 87-base-pair reads and were therefore excluded. In both the original and validation cohorts, the classifier was reported to diagnose cytomegalovirus status with high specificity and sensitivity. Strong co-occurrence of HLA alleles, especially DR and DQ, made assigning TCR associations to individual alleles difficult. For the cohort, immune exposure information was limited to CMV serostatus. The authors suggested that the approach could potentially be generalized to other disease states and immunological phenotypes. Correlated functional status among segregating V segments might be attributable to linkage disequilibrium, but an unknown experimental factor could not be ruled out. An association between a missense DCLRE1C variant and V-gene and J-gene trimming of TCR beta chains was found in a later genetic analysis and replicated in an independent cohort. Compared with equally common non-associated chains, HLA-associated TCR beta chains in a later analysis were more clonally expanded and had lower generation probabilities. Because counts were too low, some 16 rarely observed V segments, including chromosome 9 orphons, were excluded from the earlier analysis of 500 to 700 of the donors. A later analysis associated roughly 17,000 TCR beta sequences with specific HLA alleles at a false discovery rate of 0.05. In a later analysis, several top co-occurrence clusters were reported to appear linked to parvovirus B19, influenza, CMV and Epstein-Barr virus. Most TCR sequences were seen in very few donors, while some public TCRs were found in many individuals. A further reported finding was that TCR beta sequences accurately predicted the HLA-A and HLA-B alleles for most subjects in the first cohort. In vitro tests confirmed that three of the cytomegalovirus-associated TCR beta chains recognize cytomegalovirus antigens. In an earlier analysis of several hundred of the donors, most TCR beta V segments were observed in productive rearrangements about 87% or about 30% of the time, broadly matching IMGT annotations. In a later analysis, the rate of TCR association differed among HLA loci, with DRB1 alleles having the most associated TCRs and HLA-C alleles having the fewest. The cohort was sequenced for TCR beta chains only, and without alpha or paired-chain data the features that could be detected were limited. HLA typing was unavailable for some donors at each locus, so association tests used only the typed subset. The study listed approximately 150 TCR beta chains as associated with cytomegalovirus. Most CMV-associated TCR beta chains appeared to be HLA-restricted in a later analysis, and the HLA associations seemed to be driven largely by CMV exposure. Roughly uniform sequencing depth across donors was assumed in presence/absence analyses, although this assumption may not hold. According to a later genetic analysis, donors in an Asian-associated ancestry cluster had fewer N-insertions in productive TCRs than the approximately 650-donor mean. A group of highly shared sequence variants was considered likely to be a technical artifact of the sequencing pipeline.

In total, 666 healthy bone marrow donors made up the cohort. At the time of sampling, all cohort members were nominally healthy, though unrecorded immune exposures were likely present. The donor tested CMV seronegative and was one of the 352 seronegative cohort members. Each donor provided a peripheral blood sample, and peripheral blood mononuclear cells were used for TCR beta sequencing. The Qiagen DNeasy Blood Extraction Kit was used to extract genomic DNA from the blood cell samples. This receptor chain uses TRBV7-2 and TRBJ1-1, with TRBD1 identical over 8 junction bases. The clonotype comes from a boy aged 5-17 years in good health and CMV-seronegative. The sequenced material came from PBMCs. DNA sequence: TGTGCCAGCAGCTCGATACAGGGGGGAACTGAAGCTTTCTTT. This codes for CASSSIQGGTEAFF.